The present TCR beta chain was sequenced within a study of response to subunit inactivated influenza vaccine. General study findings and limits: Only a handful of new T cells, the authors suggested, are recruited with each seasonal influenza vaccination.

A few counts support this clonotype. Its antigen is as yet unknown. TCRdb fed the RT-PCR reads into MiXCR, producing one record per CDR3 protein. In the table there are around 520,000 distinct CDR3 sequences, 12% of which are singletons. With 8 bases clipped from V and 13 bases from J, the junction kept 14 bases outside the gene matches. The CDR3 totals 14 residues. Germline CDR1 is MNHNS and CDR2 is SASEGT. The chain combines TRBV6-1 with TRBJ2-1, with 10 bases matching TRBD2. The receptor comes from a middle-aged man who received an inactivated influenza vaccine. The material sequenced was PBMCs from blood, taken on the day of vaccination. CDR3 residues: CASGHSGGAKFQFF. CDR3 sequence (DNA): TGTGCCAGCGGACACAGCGGGGGGGCCAAGTTCCAGTTCTTC.